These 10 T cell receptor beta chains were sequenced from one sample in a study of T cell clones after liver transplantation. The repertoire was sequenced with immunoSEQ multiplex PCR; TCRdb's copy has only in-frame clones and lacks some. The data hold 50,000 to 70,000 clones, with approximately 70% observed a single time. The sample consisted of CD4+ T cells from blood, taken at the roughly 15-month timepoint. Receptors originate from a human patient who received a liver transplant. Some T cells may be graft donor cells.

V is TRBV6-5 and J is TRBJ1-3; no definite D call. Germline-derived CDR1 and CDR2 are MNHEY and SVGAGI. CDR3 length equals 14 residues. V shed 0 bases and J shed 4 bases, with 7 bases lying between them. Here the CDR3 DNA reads TGTGCCAGCAGTTACTCTGACAAAGGAAACACCATATATTTT. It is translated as CASSYSDKGNTIYF.

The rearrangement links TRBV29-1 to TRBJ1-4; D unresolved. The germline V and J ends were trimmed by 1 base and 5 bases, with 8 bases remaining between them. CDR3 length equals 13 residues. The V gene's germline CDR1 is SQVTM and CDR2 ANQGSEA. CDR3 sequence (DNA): TGCAGCGTTGAAGCCCCGGGGAATGAAAAACTGTTTTTT. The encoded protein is CSVEAPGNEKLFF.

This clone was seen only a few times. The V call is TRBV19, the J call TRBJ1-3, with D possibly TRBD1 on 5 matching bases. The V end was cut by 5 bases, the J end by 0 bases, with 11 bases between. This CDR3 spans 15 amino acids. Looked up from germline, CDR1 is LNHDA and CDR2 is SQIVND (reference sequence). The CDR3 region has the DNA TGTGCCAGTAGTGAGGGACGGCACTCTGGAAACACCATATATTTT. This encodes CASSEGRHSGNTIYF.

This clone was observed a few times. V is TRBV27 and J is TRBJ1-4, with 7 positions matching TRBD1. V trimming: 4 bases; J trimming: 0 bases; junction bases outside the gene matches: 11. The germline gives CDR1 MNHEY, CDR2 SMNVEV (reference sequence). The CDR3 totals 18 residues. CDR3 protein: CASSSGGTAFPTNEKLFF. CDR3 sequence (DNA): TGTGCCAGCAGTTCCGGCGGGACAGCCTTTCCAACTAATGAAAAACTGTTTTTT.

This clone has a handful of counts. The CDR3: CASSFYSDSSAEAFF. For the CDR3, the DNA is TGTGCCAGCAGTTTTTATTCTGACAGTTCGGCTGAAGCTTTCTTT. The rearrangement joins TRBV28 to TRBJ1-1; D possibly corresponds to TRBD1 (5 bases). Trimming took 3 bases from V and 6 from J, leaving 17 bases between them. This CDR3 spans 15 amino acids. Germline assignment: CDR1 MDHEN and CDR2 SYDVKM.

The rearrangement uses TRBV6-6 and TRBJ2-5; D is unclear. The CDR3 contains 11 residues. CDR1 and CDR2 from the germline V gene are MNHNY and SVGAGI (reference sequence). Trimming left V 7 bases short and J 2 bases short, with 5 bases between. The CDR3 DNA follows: TGTGCCAGCAACAGACAAGAGACCCAGTACTTC. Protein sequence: CASNRQETQYF.

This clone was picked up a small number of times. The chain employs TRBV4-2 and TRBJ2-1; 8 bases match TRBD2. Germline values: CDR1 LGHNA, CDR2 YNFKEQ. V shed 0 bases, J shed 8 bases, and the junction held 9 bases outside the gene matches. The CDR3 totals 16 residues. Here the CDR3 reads CASSQEGPGGADEQFF. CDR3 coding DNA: TGTGCCAGCAGCCAAGAAGGGCCCGGGGGGGCCGATGAGCAGTTCTTC.

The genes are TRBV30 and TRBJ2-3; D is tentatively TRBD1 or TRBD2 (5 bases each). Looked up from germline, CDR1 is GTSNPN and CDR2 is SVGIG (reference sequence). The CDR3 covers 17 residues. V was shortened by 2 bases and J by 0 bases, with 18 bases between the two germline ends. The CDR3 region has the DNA TGTGCCTGGAGTTCGATTGTGCCGGGACCAAGCACAGATACGCAGTATTTT. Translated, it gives CAWSSIVPGPSTDTQYF.

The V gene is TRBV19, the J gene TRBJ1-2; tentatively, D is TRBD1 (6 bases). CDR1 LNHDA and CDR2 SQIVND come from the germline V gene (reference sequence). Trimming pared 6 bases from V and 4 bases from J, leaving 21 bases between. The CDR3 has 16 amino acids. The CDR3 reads CASSLTRGAFSYGYTF. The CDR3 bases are TGTGCCAGTAGCCTTACGAGGGGGGCTTTTAGCTATGGCTACACCTTC.

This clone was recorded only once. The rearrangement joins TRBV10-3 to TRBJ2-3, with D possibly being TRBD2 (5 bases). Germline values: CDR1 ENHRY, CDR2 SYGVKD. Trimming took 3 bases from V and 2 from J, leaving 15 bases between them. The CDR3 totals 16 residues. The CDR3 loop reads CAISDQRQGDTDTQYF. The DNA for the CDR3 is TGTGCCATCAGTGATCAGCGGCAAGGAGACACAGATACGCAGTATTTT.